The 11 T cell receptor beta chains given below trace back to one sample, sequenced in a study of PD-1 blockade in mismatch repair-deficient tumors. The data were produced by immunoSEQ multiplex PCR, yet TCRdb's version contains in-frame clones alone and is incomplete. Of around 33,000 clones listed, around 80% were seen once; the top ten hold under 3.5%. Sequenced here: PBMCs, sampled approximately 6 weeks after starting pembrolizumab. All receptors come from an adult with mismatch repair-deficient cancer.

The rearrangement joins TRBV27 to TRBJ2-3; TRBD2 aligns across 7 bases. Per germline, CDR1 MNHEY and CDR2 SMNVEV (reference sequence). Losses at the gene ends were 6 bases for V and 6 bases for J; bases not matched to a gene: 3. The CDR3 covers 12 residues. CDR3: CASSPGRDTQYF. DNA of the CDR3: TGTGCCAGCAGCCCCGGGAGGGATACGCAGTATTTT.

The chain joins TRBV6-1 to TRBJ1-5, with D maybe TRBD1 (5 bases). CDR1 and CDR2 from the germline V gene are MNHNS and SASEGT. The CDR3 totals 13 residues. Trimming took off 8 bases at V and 1 base at J, with 9 bases between the two ends. The CDR3 DNA reads TGTGCCAGCTGGACACGAAGCAATCAGCCCCAGCATTTT. This sequence encodes CASWTRSNQPQHF.

The rearrangement joins TRBV6-4 to TRBJ2-5; 10 bases agree with TRBD1. Germline loops: CDR1 MRHNA, CDR2 SNTAGT. With 5 bases clipped from V and 3 bases from J, the junction kept 3 bases outside the gene matches. The CDR3 totals 14 residues. The CDR3 coding sequence is TGTGCCAGCAGTCCCGGGACAGGGGAAGAGACCCAGTACTTC. Encoded protein: CASSPGTGEETQYF.

The genes are TRBV5-8 and TRBJ2-7; 10 bases are a match to TRBD2. V lost 0 bases, J lost 6 bases, and 3 bases stayed unmatched. CDR3 length equals 14 residues. CDR1 is SGHTS, CDR2 YDEGEE, per germline. The CDR3 DNA is TGTGCCAGCAGCTTGGTGCTAGCGGGAGTCGAGCAGTACTTC. It yields the protein CASSLVLAGVEQYF.

The chain carries TRBV9 and TRBJ2-7; 12 nucleotides match TRBD2. V was clipped by 0 bases and J by 3 bases; unmatched bases: 7. There are 17 residues in the CDR3. Germline CDR1 reads SGDLS; CDR2 reads YYNGEE. The CDR3 DNA follows: TGTGCCAGCAGCGTAGTGGGACTAGCGGGCCAAAACTACGAGCAGTACTTC. Its translation: CASSVVGLAGQNYEQYF.

This sequence joins TRBV30 and TRBJ1-3; 9 nucleotides agree with TRBD1. Germline trimming cut 8 bases from V and 4 bases from J; bases unmatched to any gene: 15. Germline V gene data show CDR1 as GTSNPN and CDR2 as SVGIG (reference sequence). This CDR3 is 16 amino acids long. This CDR3 reads CARGTGKLSGGNTIYF. DNA of the CDR3: TGTGCCCGCGGGACAGGGAAGCTCAGTGGCGGAAACACCATATATTTT.

This clone showed up just a few times. The rearrangement joins TRBV2 to TRBJ2-7, with TRBD1 identical over 9 bases. The germline V gene has CDR1 SNHLY and CDR2 FYNNEI. The V segment lost 6 bases and the J segment 2 bases; nucleotides outside the gene matches: 2. This CDR3 contains 13 residues. DNA for the CDR3: TGTGCCAGCAGCGGGACAGGGACCTACGAGCAGTACTTC. Its translation is CASSGTGTYEQYF.

The chain is built from TRBV25-1 and TRBJ2-7; 10 nucleotides match TRBD1. The germline CDR1 and CDR2 sequences are MGHDK and SYGVNS. This CDR3 is 18 amino acids long. J lost 5 bases, V lost 0 bases, and 13 bases had no gene match. In DNA form, the CDR3 reads TGTGCCAGCAGTGAATACCTCTTGGGGACAGGGGTGAGGAACGAGCAGTACTTC. Encoded protein: CASSEYLLGTGVRNEQYF.

Here the CDR3 DNA reads TGTGCCAGTGGAGGTATGGGAGCGGGTTACAATGAGCAGTTCTTC. Translation: CASGGMGAGYNEQFF. The gene calls are TRBV28 and TRBJ2-1; possibly TRBD2 for D (6 bases). Germline CDR1 reads MDHEN; CDR2 reads SYDVKM. V gave up 9 bases and J gave up 4 bases, with 19 bases separating them. The CDR3 spans 15 residues. The whole variable domain, filled in from reference TRBV28 and TRBJ2-1, reads DVKVTQSSRYLVKRTGEKVFLECVQDMDHENMFWYRQDPGLGLRLIYFSYDVKMKEKGDIPEGYSVSREKKERFSLILESASTNQTSMYLCASGGMGAGYNEQFFGPGTRLTVL.

CDR3 protein: CASSVYRGAGKLFF. The DNA of the CDR3 is TGTGCCAGCAGTGTCTACAGGGGAGCAGGAAAACTGTTTTTT. The rearrangement links TRBV28 to TRBJ1-4, with TRBD1 matching over 7 bases. Germline V gives CDR1 MDHEN, CDR2 SYDVKM. V lost 5 bases, J lost 10 bases, and 10 bases stayed unmatched. The CDR3 runs to 14 residues.

The chain combines TRBV21-1 with TRBJ1-3; no check of the table's D call, TRBD1, against the DNA was made. TRBV21-1 is flagged as a pseudogene. CDR3 size: 17 residues. Here the CDR3 DNA reads TGTGCCAGCAGCAAAGGTGGGGACAGGGGGCCTGGAAACACCATATATTTT. Its protein is CASSKGGDRGPGNTIYF.